The T cell receptor (beta chain) described here comes from a study of T cells in Graves' hyperthyroidism and ophthalmopathy. This clonotype was seen a handful of times. The V gene's germline CDR1 is SGHTS and CDR2 YDEGEE. Trimming shortened V by 0 bases and J by 2 bases, and 16 bases separated the two germline ends. The CDR3 is made up of 17 amino acids. The source material, RNA transcripts, was used to amplify TCR beta CDR3 regions. TCR CDR3 underwent first-round RT-PCR with the HTBI primer set. One entry per CDR3 protein, called by TCRdb with MiXCR from the multiplex PCR reads. The data show 500,000 to 600,000 distinct CDR3 sequences, with 35% to 55% seen just once and 15% to 20% held by the top ten.

This TCR was sampled from an adult woman with Graves' disease, either hyperthyroidism or ophthalmopathy (not recorded which). V gene TRBV5-8 combines with J gene TRBJ2-3; D is perhaps TRBD1 (7 bases). The sample was peripheral blood or thyroid tissue (not recorded which). As DNA, the CDR3 is TGTGCCAGCAGCTTGGGACAGGGAGGTTGGGACACAGATACGCAGTATTTT. Translating it yields CASSLGQGGWDTDTQYF.